This T cell receptor beta chain was recovered during a study of monozygotic twins with inflammatory bowel disease. Germline loops: CDR1 SGHRS, CDR2 YFSETQ. The CDR3 runs to 13 residues. TCRdb reanalyzed the 5' RACE reads, giving one entry per CDR3 protein sequence and no DNA. The sample totals under 200,000 distinct CDR3 sequences. The sequencing sample was made of blood. This TCR was recovered from a human donor with ulcerative colitis or Crohn's disease, or a healthy co-twin of an affected twin (not recorded which). V is TRBV5-1 and J is TRBJ1-1. The CDR3 region is CASSLETDTEAFF. The full variable domain, rest sourced from reference TRBV5-1 and TRBJ1-1, is KAGVTQTPRYLIKTRGQQVTLSCSPISGHRSVSWYQQTPGQGLQFLFEYFSETQRNKGNFPGRFSGRQFSNSRSEMNVSTLELGDSALYLCASSLETDTEAFFGQGTRLTVV.